The clone carrying this TCR beta chain was seen ten or more times. As yet, its antigen is unknown. Described time point: persistent/refractory GD, antithyroid drugs over 5 years with positive TRAb. RNA extracted from PBMCs served as the sequencing template. The data were taken from a study of regulatory T cells in long-lasting Graves disease. Study at large: A definition of persistent Graves' disease required over 5 years of antithyroid drugs plus positive TSH receptor antibodies. Study-level results: Persistent Graves' patients had lower TCR diversity than newly diagnosed ones. Segments TRBV28, TRBJ1-2 and TRBJ2-5 showed preferential usage in persistent disease. Newly diagnosed patients shared 850 to 1,000 public clonotypes; persistent patients shared approximately 2,900.

According to the study, TCR beta libraries were built with iRepertoire HTBI primers and CDR3-region Arm-PCR. TCRdb analysed the multiplex PCR reads with MiXCR anew, one entry per CDR3 protein. In the table there are about 470,000 distinct CDR3 sequences, roughly a fifth of which are singletons. Looked up from germline, CDR1 is MNHEY and CDR2 is SMNVEV (reference sequence). The trim removed 0 bases at V and 7 bases at J, leaving 7 bases unmatched. The CDR3 is made up of 15 amino acids. Material: peripheral blood mononuclear cells (PBMCs), obtained when the disease was refractory, from a patient treated with antithyroid drugs. The clonotype was recovered from a female donor with Graves disease. The genes are TRBV27 and TRBJ2-7; 9 bases map to TRBD2. The CDR3 sequence: CASSLSASGMGEQYF. For the CDR3, the DNA is TGTGCCAGCAGTTTATCGGCTAGCGGGATGGGGGAGCAGTACTTC.